This T cell receptor (beta chain) was recorded in a study of cytomegalovirus exposure and HLA in healthy donors (dated by TCRdb to about 2017). Study-level background: According to an earlier analysis of a few hundred of the donors, 150 million to 200 million T cells yielded 90 million to 140 million unique TCR beta sequences and less than 300 Gb of sequence data. The study was designed to test whether signatures of past pathogen exposure could be identified by cataloging public T cell receptors. To study patterns of TCR occurrence, a later analysis re-analyzed previously published TCR beta repertoires from just over 650 donors and added high-resolution HLA genotyping. Genome-wide SNP genotypes for about 55% of the roughly 670 donors were used in a later genetic analysis, which treated that subset as a discovery cohort. Roughly 300 gigabases of sequencing data and approximately 85 million unique TCR sequences were included in an early release covering about 700 HLA-typed donors. Across approximately 420 genotyped donors of the cohort, an average of about 240,000 unique TCR beta nucleotide sequences per donor were sequenced, and 15% to 20% of those sequences were non-productive. To decide whether each TCR beta V gene segment behaved as functional or pseudogenic, an earlier analysis of nearly 600 of the donors relied on high-throughput TCR beta sequencing. All discovery cohort repertoires had been generated using a single sequencing platform. Among the roughly 400 genotyped donors, around 79% belonged to the genetic ancestry cluster associated with self-reported Caucasian donors. Using immunosequencing, the study profiled T cell repertoires from around 680 subjects and related those repertoires to cytomegalovirus serostatus. Typing coverage varied by locus: 629-630 donors for A, B, C, DRB1 and DQB1; more than 500 for DQA1; more than 600 for DPA1; 450 to 480 for DPB1. Rather than drawing on any new phenotypic data, the later analysis identified candidate immune exposures from TCR beta sequences and the way those sequences occurred across donors. Besides the first cohort of 500 to 700 subjects, a separate validation cohort made up of some 110 different subjects was used. Roughly 5 DR-DQ haplotypes were handled as single units for association and clustering, since linkage in the cohort was strong. The study combined high-throughput TCR immunosequencing, statistical association of individual TCRs with disease status, and machine learning to predict cytomegalovirus infection status. Donor age, sex, ethnicity and CMV serostatus were collected together with the repertoire data. Class I and class II HLA loci were covered by the typing at four-digit resolution. Results and caveats for the whole study, not just this receptor: Roughly uniform sequencing depth across donors was assumed in presence/absence analyses, although this assumption may not hold. At a false discovery rate of 0.05, a later analysis linked some 17,000 TCR beta sequences to specific HLA alleles. A further reported finding was that TCR beta sequences accurately predicted the HLA-A and HLA-B alleles for most subjects in the first cohort. Only TCR beta chains were sequenced in this cohort, and the absence of alpha or paired-chain data limited detectable features. Compared with equally common non-associated chains, HLA-associated TCR beta chains in a later analysis were more clonally expanded and had lower generation probabilities. Because some donors lacked HLA typing at each locus, the association tests relied only on the typed subset. According to a later analysis, most CMV-associated TCR beta chains appeared to be HLA-restricted, and the HLA associations seemed to be driven largely by CMV exposure. In the study, about 150 TCR beta chains were listed as associated with cytomegalovirus. The earlier analysis of approximately 540 of the donors excluded 15 to 20 rarely observed V segments, including chromosome 9 orphons, because counts were too low. Most TCR sequences were observed very rarely across donors, whereas some public TCRs were present in many individuals. Cytomegalovirus status was reported to be diagnosed by the classifier with high specificity and sensitivity in both the original and validation cohorts. The only immune exposure information available for the cohort was CMV serostatus. In an earlier analysis of some 550 of the donors, most TCR beta V segments were observed in productive rearrangements about 87% or about 30% of the time, broadly matching IMGT annotations. The 87-base-pair reads could not distinguish some IMGT-functional V segments, including TRBV6-2 and TRBV6-3, so those segments were excluded. According to the authors, the approach could potentially be generalized to other disease states and immunological phenotypes. A cluster of highly shared sequence variants was judged likely to be a technical artifact of the sequencing pipeline. According to a later analysis, TCR association rates differed among HLA loci, with DRB1 alleles showing the most associated TCRs and HLA-C alleles showing the fewest. In vitro tests confirmed that three of the cytomegalovirus-associated TCR beta chains recognize cytomegalovirus antigens. Strong co-occurrence of HLA alleles, especially DR and DQ, made assigning TCR associations to individual alleles difficult. Linkage disequilibrium might explain the correlated functional status among segregating V segments, but an unknown experimental factor could not be excluded. In a later analysis, several top co-occurrence clusters were reported to appear linked to parvovirus B19, influenza, CMV and Epstein-Barr virus. In a later genetic analysis, a missense DCLRE1C variant was associated with V-gene and J-gene trimming of TCR beta chains, and the association was replicated in an independent cohort. A later genetic analysis reported fewer N-insertions in productive TCRs among donors in an Asian-associated ancestry cluster than the roughly 720-donor mean.

Reading the germline V gene gives CDR1 SGHTA and CDR2 FQGNSA. V lost 5 bases and J lost 6 bases; the stretch between them is 15 bases long. CDR3 length: 14 amino acids, cysteine to phenylalanine. Only the CDR3 DNA stays, 42 bases, in frame from base 1. Details on this clone: Its specific antigen is unknown. No much larger clonotype is one base removed from it; base qualities were not supplied.

The cohort comprised 550 to 700 healthy bone marrow donors. At the time of sampling, every cohort member was nominally healthy, though immune exposures that went unrecorded were likely present. The donor was CMV seropositive and belonged to the group of 250 to 350 seropositive cohort members. Every donor gave a peripheral blood sample, and the peripheral blood mononuclear cells from that sample were used for TCR beta sequencing. The Qiagen DNeasy Blood Extraction Kit was used to extract genomic DNA from the blood cell samples. The library was prepared using the immunoSEQ multiplex PCR assay. The multiplex PCR relied on a mix of 60 forward primers for TCR Vbeta segments and 13 reverse primers for TCR Jbeta segments. The CDR3 region of rearranged TCR beta genes was amplified from genomic DNA by a multiplex PCR assay. On the Illumina HiSeq System, the amplified TCR beta libraries were sequenced as 87-base-pair reads. In the authors' own workflow: Across the 666 repertoires, a later analysis counted roughly 84 million unique TCR beta chains, around 11 million of which were shared by at least two donors. Raw reads were error-corrected and collapsed into unique sequences by a nearest-neighbor algorithm in which closely related sequences were merged to remove PCR and sequencing errors. To assign V, D and J gene segments, CDR3 sequences were aligned to IMGT reference sequences. For a sequence to be retained, a match of at least six nucleotides to both a V gene segment and a J gene segment was required. A rearrangement counted as productive if the CDR3 had no stop codons and remained in frame with V and J, and every other rearrangement counted as non-productive. CDR3 was defined by IMGT convention, running from the second conserved V-encoded cysteine to the conserved J-encoded phenylalanine. The earlier analysis of 587 of the donors excluded sequences that lacked an unambiguous match to a single V gene segment. In an earlier analysis of some 590 of the donors, a V segment was called functional when productive rearrangements were above 56.7%, and segregating when the standard deviation between donors exceeded 5%. To diagnose cytomegalovirus status from the catalog of TCR beta chain sequences, a statistical classification framework was built. V and J gene assignment, in a later analysis, came from comparing TCR nucleotide sequences with IMGT/GENE-DB human TR gene sequences. Using the TCRdist pipeline, a later analysis assigned CDR3 sequences along with most-parsimonious VDJ recombination scenarios. In a later analysis, each TCR beta chain was defined by its CDR3 amino acid sequence together with its V-gene family, and reads without a unique V-gene family were excluded. As a way to deal with suspected cross-contamination and a sequencing artifact, a later analysis dropped over 550 nucleotide sequences that were highly shared and had low generation probability. In a later analysis, a clonal expansion index for each public chain was calculated from normalized within-repertoire ranks of inferred template counts. A later analysis computed generation probabilities with a VDJ recombination model fitted to out-of-frame rearrangements, and checked the results against IGoR. Hypergeometric tests were used in a later analysis to score TCR-TCR, TCR-HLA and TCR-CMV co-occurrence, with a repertoire-size bias correction applied to the TCR pairs. A later analysis estimated false discovery rates by permuting HLA or CMV assignments 20 times. In a later analysis, co-occurring TCRs were grouped using DBSCAN, with TCRdist sequence similarity added in when clustering inside HLA-allele-positive subsets. For co-occurrence clustering, repertoires with fewer than 30,000 or more than 120,000 public chains were excluded, along with five repertoires with anomalous nucleotide sharing. TCRdb limited this immuneACCESS table to in-frame rearrangements with V and J called. A share of clones is missing; checked studies link under half to unresolved V genes, and the rest is unexplained. V, J and clone size derive from that table, while D and trimming were established from the DNA sequence. Present in this sample are more than 150,000 clones, around 80% of which were seen just once. 6.3% of the sample is held by the ten biggest clonotypes.

The sample comprised PBMCs. This TCR came from a man aged 35 to 55 in good health and CMV-seropositive. The rearranged chain carries TRBV7-2 and TRBJ2-3; TRBD2 is a weak D gene call, 6 bases matching. Read as DNA, the sequence is TGTGCCAGCAGCCAAGGAGTGGGGAGGGATACGCAGTATTTT. Its amino acids are CASSQGVGRDTQYF.